This T cell receptor (beta chain) was recorded in a study of blood T cell repertoires in COVID-19 (dated by TCRdb to the early 2020s). For the wider study: Samples covering the acute and convalescent phases of COVID-19 were provided by collaborators in the United States, Italy and Spain. Subjects who had been exposed to COVID-19, were actively infected with it, or had recovered from it provided the deeply sampled blood TCRbeta repertoires that made up the dataset. The repertoires were released in a freely available public database intended as a resource for research on the immune response to SARS-CoV-2. The material from the prospective study consisted of cDNA or gDNA derived from T cells, B-cell-depleted T cells, or PBMCs. The samples were drawn from two sources: the first 160 participants of the ongoing ImmuneRACE study, and approximately 1,300 subjects contributed by 6 global collaborators. Where available, HLA class I and class II types were taken from metadata supplied by the sample provider and were not determined by assay-based typing. A de-identified subject ID, COVID-19 status, age in years and sex were almost always included in the sample metadata.

The immunoSEQ Assay, a bias-controlled multiplex PCR, was used to amplify TCRbeta CDR3 regions from genomic DNA. Regarding the original processing steps: Nucleated cell counts per sample were estimated from amplification of reference gene primers within the assay. Sequence reads were collapsed and filtered to measure the absolute abundance of every unique TCRbeta CDR3 rearrangement. For each sample, productive Simpson clonality was calculated as the square root of Simpson's diversity index across productive rearrangements. TCRdb limited this immuneACCESS table to in-frame rearrangements with V and J called. A share of clones is missing; checked studies link under half to unresolved V genes, and the rest is unexplained. V, J and clone size derive from that table, while D and trimming were established from the DNA sequence. This sample lists about 330,000 clones; roughly nine tenths were detected once. Around 6% of the sample rests with the top ten.

Based on the germline V gene, the CDR1 and CDR2 sequences are ENHRY and SYGVKD. V loses 4 bases, J loses 1 base, and the germline ends lie 16 bases apart. The CDR3, from cysteine to phenylalanine, totals 16 residues. Just the 48-base CDR3 DNA is kept, in frame starting at base 1. A second Seattle source provided samples from volunteer blood donors who had recovered from COVID-19. Whole blood was collected in K2EDTA tubes by collaborating institutions according to the institutions' own protocols. For TCRbeta analysis, collaborator samples were shipped as frozen whole blood, as isolated PBMCs, or as DNA extracted from either sample type. Worth noting for this clone: Its antigen is not yet known. No base qualities exist here, and no much larger clone lies one base off it.

General findings and caveats noted by the study authors: The amount of clinical and demographic metadata varied by source and participant and was provided uncurated.

Recombination joined TRBV10-3 with TRBJ1-1, and TRBD1 may be the D gene, going by 6 matching bases. Sample: peripheral blood. This clonotype was obtained from a man between 18 and 35 years old who had recovered from COVID-19. The sequence in DNA is TGTGCCATCAGTGCCCCCCCCGACAGGCCGAACACTGAAGCTTTCTTT. Translation gives CAISAPPDRPNTEAFF.